The clone carrying this TCR beta chain was picked up a small number of times. What it binds is unknown. This CDR3 has 14 amino acids. The V end was cut by 2 bases, the J end by 5 bases, with 13 bases between. Germline lookup yields CDR1 SGDLS and CDR2 YYNGEE. TCR beta CDR3 regions were amplified from RNA transcripts. Initially, a first-round RT-PCR of the TCR CDR3 employed the HTBI primer set. A single record per CDR3 protein comes from TCRdb applying MiXCR to the multiplex PCR reads. The sample lists around 660,000 distinct CDR3 sequences, less than 45% occurring once. Patients showing uncontrolled infection, other autoimmune disease, pregnancy or lactation were ineligible. These data come from a study of T cells in Graves' hyperthyroidism and ophthalmopathy. Study-wide results and caveats: From stable hyperthyroidism, ophthalmopathy was separated by a 13 V-J model. For ophthalmopathy, model prediction preceded onset by a median roughly 5.9 months.

Sequencing was performed on peripheral blood or thyroid tissue (not recorded which). The rearrangement joins TRBV9 to TRBJ2-5, with a possible D match to TRBD1 (5 bases). This receptor was identified in an adult man with Graves' disease, either hyperthyroidism or ophthalmopathy (not recorded which). The CDR3 DNA is TGTGCCAGCAGCGTGAGTCAGGGAAGGGAGACCCAGTACTTC. Protein product: CASSVSQGRETQYF.